This is a list of T cell receptor beta chains from one sample in a study of vaccination effects on CD4 cells after COVID-19. Measured with immunoSEQ multiplex PCR; TCRdb has only the in-frame clones, and not every one. The sample records around 59,000 clones, around four fifths being singletons. Which antigens these TCRs recognize remains unknown. The sequenced sample was CD4+ T cells from PBMCs cultured with HCoV-OC43 spike peptides, obtained after COVID-19 vaccination. The receptors come from a human donor who received a COVID-19 vaccine. The CDR3 runs from the conserved cysteine through the conserved F or W. Each record gives: J gene, clone size, V gene, D gene, CDR3 DNA, CDR3 protein. D genes are given only for firm matches. The listing skips clone size in some rows; elsewhere it reads once, few, many or a size class.

TRBJ2-3 | once | TRBV3-1/TRBV3-2 | TRBD2 | TGTGCCAGCAGCCTCGTGCGGGGGGCCCTGCAGTATTTT | CASSLVRGALQYF
TRBJ2-1 | - | TRBV18 | - | TGTGCCAGCTCGCCACCACAAGGCAACAATGAGCAGTTCTTC | CASSPPQGNNEQFF
TRBJ1-6 | - | TRBV29-1 | TRBD1 | TGCAGCGTGGGTGACAGGGTGGATTCACCCCTCCACTTT | CSVGDRVDSPLHF
TRBJ1-2 | once | TRBV20-1 | - | TGCAGTGCTAGTAAGCCAGGCACTAACTATGGCTACACCTTC | CSASKPGTNYGYTF
TRBJ2-3 | - | TRBV7-2 | - | TGTGCCAGCAGCCTTAGGGTGGGACTCCGGTCTCAAGATACGCAGTATTTT | CASSLRVGLRSQDTQYF
TRBJ1-1 | few | TRBV4-2 | TRBD1 | TGTGCCAGCAGCCAGGGGACAGAACCTTTAGAAGCTTTCTTT | CASSQGTEPLEAFF
TRBJ2-5 | once | TRBV18 | - | TGTGCCAGCTCGGGGGCAATAGGGGCCAAAGAGACCCAGTACTTC | CASSGAIGAKETQYF
TRBJ2-5 | - | TRBV6-2/TRBV6-3 | - | TGTGCCAGCAGTTACTCGCGGGGTGAATGGGAGACCCAGTACTTC | CASSYSRGEWETQYF
TRBJ2-5 | - | TRBV19 | - | TGTGCCAGTAGTGACAGGTGGGAGACCCAGTACTTC | CASSDRWETQYF
TRBJ1-6 | few | TRBV7-2 | TRBD1 | TGTGCCAGCAGCTCTATGTACAGGACAGGGGGCTCCTATAATTCACCCCTCCACTTT | CASSSMYRTGGSYNSPLHF
TRBJ2-3 | - | TRBV6-6 | - | TGTGCCAGCAGTTACTATAGAGATTCAGATACGCAGTATTTT | CASSYYRDSDTQYF
TRBJ1-3 | - | TRBV18 | - | TGTGCCAGCTCACCACCCGGCAGCTGGACTGGAAACACCATATATTTT | CASSPPGSWTGNTIYF
TRBJ2-1 | once | TRBV5-1 | TRBD2 | TGCGCCAGCAGCCCGGCTTTGGGGGGGGTCTACAATGAGCAGTTCTTC | CASSPALGGVYNEQFF
TRBJ2-3 | - | TRBV3-1/TRBV3-2 | - | TGTGCCAGCAGCCAAGACACAGATACGCAGTATTTT | CASSQDTDTQYF
TRBJ2-3 | - | TRBV7-2 | TRBD2 | TGTGCCAGCAGCTTAGCTCGCGGGAGCACGCAGTATTTT | CASSLARGSTQYF
TRBJ1-3 | - | TRBV5-5 | - | TGTGCCAGCAGCCCATGGTCCGGAAGCTCTGGAAACACCATATATTTT | CASSPWSGSSGNTIYF
TRBJ2-3 | - | TRBV6-6 | TRBD2 | TGTGCCAGCAGCCGACCGGTAGAAGCGGGGGGCACAGATACGCAGTATTTT | CASSRPVEAGGTDTQYF
TRBJ1-2 | few | TRBV5-4 | TRBD1 | TGTGCCAGCAGTTATACAGGGGGCGCCGACTATGGCTACACCTTC | CASSYTGGADYGYTF
TRBJ2-4 | - | TRBV19 | - | TGTGCCAGTAGTATTTTGCTCCTAGCCAAAAACATTCAGTACTTC | CASSILLLAKNIQYF
TRBJ1-4 | - | TRBV18 | - | TGTGCCAGCTCACCAAGGCAGGGTAACGAAAAACTGTTTTTT | CASSPRQGNEKLFF
TRBJ2-1 | - | TRBV28 | - | TGTGCCAGCAGTCCTAGTATTTGGTCCGATGAGCAGTTCTTC | CASSPSIWSDEQFF
TRBJ1-6 | - | TRBV5-8 | - | TGTGCCAGCAGTCCAATGGAGGGTTTTCCCTATAATTCACCCCTCCACTTT | CASSPMEGFPYNSPLHF
TRBJ1-2 | few | TRBV3-1/TRBV3-2 | - | TGTGCCAGCACCTCCCGGACGGTAGCTAACTATGGCTACACCTTC | CASTSRTVANYGYTF